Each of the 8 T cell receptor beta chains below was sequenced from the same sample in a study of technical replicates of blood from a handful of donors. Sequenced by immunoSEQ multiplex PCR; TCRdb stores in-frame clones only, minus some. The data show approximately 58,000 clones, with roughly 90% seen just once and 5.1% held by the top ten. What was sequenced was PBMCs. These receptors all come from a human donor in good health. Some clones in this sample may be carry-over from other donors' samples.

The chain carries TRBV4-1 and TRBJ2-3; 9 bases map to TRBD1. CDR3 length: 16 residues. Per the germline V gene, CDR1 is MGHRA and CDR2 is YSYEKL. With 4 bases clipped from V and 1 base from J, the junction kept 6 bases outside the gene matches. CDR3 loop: CASSPEQGAGTDTQYF. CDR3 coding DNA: TGCGCCAGCAGCCCTGAACAGGGGGCCGGCACAGATACGCAGTATTTT.

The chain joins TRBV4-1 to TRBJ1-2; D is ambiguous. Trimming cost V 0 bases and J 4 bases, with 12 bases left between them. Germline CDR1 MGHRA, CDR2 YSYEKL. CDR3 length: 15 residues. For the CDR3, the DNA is TGCGCCAGCAGCCAAGAGGGCGGGCGGGCCTATGGCTACACCTTC. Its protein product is CASSQEGGRAYGYTF.

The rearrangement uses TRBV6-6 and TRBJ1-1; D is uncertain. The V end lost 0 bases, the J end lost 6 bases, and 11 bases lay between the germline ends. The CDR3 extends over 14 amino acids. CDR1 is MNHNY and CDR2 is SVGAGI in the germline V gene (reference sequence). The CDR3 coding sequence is TGTGCCAGCAGTTACTCGAAAACCGGTGCTGAAGCTTTCTTT. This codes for CASSYSKTGAEAFF.

DNA for the CDR3: TGTGCCAGCAGCCTCAGCGCTGGGGCCAACGTCCTGACTTTC. Translating it yields CASSLSAGANVLTF. V gene TRBV7-3 combines with J gene TRBJ2-6; the D is unclear. The germline V gene encodes CDR1 SGHTA and CDR2 FQGTGA. V was shortened by 5 bases and J by 2 bases, with 7 bases between the two germline ends. This CDR3 region has 14 residues.

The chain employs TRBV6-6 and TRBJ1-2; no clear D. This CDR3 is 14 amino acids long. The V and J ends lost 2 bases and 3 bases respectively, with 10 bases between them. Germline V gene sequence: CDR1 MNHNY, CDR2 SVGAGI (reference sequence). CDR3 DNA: TGTGCCAGCAGTTACGGTCTCAGTTACTATGGCTACACCTTC. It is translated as CASSYGLSYYGYTF.

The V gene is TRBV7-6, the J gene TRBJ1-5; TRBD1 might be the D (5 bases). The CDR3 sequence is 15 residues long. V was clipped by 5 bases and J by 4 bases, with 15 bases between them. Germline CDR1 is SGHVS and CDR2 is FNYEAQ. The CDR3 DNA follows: TGTGCCAGCAGCATCGGGACGGGGGAGAATCAGCCCCAGCATTTT. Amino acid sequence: CASSIGTGENQPQHF.

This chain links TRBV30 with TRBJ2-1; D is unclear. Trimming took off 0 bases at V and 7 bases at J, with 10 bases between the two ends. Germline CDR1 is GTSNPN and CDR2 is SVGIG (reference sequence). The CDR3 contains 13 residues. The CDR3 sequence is CAWSVLPSNEQFF. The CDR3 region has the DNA TGTGCCTGGAGTGTACTCCCGAGTAATGAGCAGTTCTTC.

The CDR3 DNA reads as TGCGCCAGCAGCTTGCGCGGGGGGCCATCAGATACGCAGTATTTT. This encodes CASSLRGGPSDTQYF. The chain joins TRBV5-1 to TRBJ2-3; 8 positions agree with TRBD2. The junction had 5 bases not matched to a gene; V was cut back by 1 base and J by 4 bases. CDR3 length: 15 amino acids. Looked up from germline, CDR1 is SGHRS and CDR2 is YFSETQ.